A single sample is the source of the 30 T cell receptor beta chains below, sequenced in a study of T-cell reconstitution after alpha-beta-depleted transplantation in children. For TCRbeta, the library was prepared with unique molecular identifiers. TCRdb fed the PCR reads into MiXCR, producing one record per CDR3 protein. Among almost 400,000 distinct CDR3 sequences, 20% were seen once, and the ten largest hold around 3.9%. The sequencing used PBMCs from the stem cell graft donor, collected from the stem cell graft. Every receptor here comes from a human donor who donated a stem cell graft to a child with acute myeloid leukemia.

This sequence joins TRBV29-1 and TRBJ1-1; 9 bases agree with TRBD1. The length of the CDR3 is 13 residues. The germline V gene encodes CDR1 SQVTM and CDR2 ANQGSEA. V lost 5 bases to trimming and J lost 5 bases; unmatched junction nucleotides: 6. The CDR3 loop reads CSVRTGARTEAFF. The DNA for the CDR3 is TGCAGCGTTCGGACAGGGGCTAGGACTGAAGCTTTCTTT.

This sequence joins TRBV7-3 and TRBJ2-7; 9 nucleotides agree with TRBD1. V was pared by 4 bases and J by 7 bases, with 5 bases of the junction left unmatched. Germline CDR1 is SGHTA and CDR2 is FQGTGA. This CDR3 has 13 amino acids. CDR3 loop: CASSWDRAGEQYF. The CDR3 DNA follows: TGTGCCAGCAGCTGGGACAGGGCTGGAGAGCAGTACTTC.

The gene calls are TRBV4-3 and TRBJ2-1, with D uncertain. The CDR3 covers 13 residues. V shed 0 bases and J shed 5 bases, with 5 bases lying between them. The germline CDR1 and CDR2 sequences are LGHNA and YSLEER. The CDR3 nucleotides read TGCGCCAGCAGCCAAGACATAGACAATGAGCAGTTCTTC. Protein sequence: CASSQDIDNEQFF.

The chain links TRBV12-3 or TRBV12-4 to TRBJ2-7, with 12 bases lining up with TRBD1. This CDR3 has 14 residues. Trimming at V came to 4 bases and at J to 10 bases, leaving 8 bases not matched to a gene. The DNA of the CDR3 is TGTGCCAGCAGTTCAGGGGGGGACAGGGGGCGCCAGTACTTC. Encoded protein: CASSSGGDRGRQYF.

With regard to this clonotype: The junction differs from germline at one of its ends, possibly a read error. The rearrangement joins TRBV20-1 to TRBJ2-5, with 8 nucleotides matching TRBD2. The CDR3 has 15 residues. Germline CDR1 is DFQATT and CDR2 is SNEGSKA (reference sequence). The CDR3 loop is CCASPRAGVGETQYF. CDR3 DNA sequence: TGCTGTGCTAGCCCACGAGCGGGGGTGGGAGAGACCCAGTACTTC.

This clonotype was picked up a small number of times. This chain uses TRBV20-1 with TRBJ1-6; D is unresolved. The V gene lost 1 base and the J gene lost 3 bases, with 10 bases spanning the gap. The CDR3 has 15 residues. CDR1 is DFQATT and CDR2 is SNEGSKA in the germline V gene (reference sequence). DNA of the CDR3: TGCAGTGCTAGAGTTAGAGATCTCTATAATTCACCCCTCCACTTT. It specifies CSARVRDLYNSPLHF.

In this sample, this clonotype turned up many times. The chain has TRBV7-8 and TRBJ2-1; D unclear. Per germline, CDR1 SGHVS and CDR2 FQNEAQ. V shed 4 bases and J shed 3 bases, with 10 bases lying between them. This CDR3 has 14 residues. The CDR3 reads CASSSDPYYNEQFF. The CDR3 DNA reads TGTGCCAGCAGCTCAGACCCTTACTACAATGAGCAGTTCTTC.

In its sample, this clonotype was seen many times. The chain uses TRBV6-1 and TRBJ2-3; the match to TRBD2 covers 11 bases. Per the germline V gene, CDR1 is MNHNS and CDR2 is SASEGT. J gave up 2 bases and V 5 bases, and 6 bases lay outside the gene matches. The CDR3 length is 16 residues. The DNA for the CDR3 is TGTGCCAGCAGTCTTCTAGCGGGAGGTAACACAGATACGCAGTATTTT. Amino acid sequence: CASSLLAGGNTDTQYF.

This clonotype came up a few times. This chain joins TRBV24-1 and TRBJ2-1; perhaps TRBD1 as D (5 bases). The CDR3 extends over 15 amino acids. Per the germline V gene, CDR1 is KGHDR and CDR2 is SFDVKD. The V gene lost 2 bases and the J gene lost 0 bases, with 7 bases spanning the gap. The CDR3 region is CATSDWQGSYNEQFF. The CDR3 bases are TGTGCCACCAGTGATTGGCAGGGCTCCTACAATGAGCAGTTCTTC.

The CDR3 region has the DNA TGTGCCAGCAGCGTCCAGGGGGTGGCTGAGCAGTTCTTC. It yields the protein CASSVQGVAEQFF. The chain is built from TRBV9 and TRBJ2-1; 7 bases align to TRBD1. The germline gives CDR1 SGDLS, CDR2 YYNGEE. V lost 2 bases to trimming and J lost 9 bases; unmatched junction nucleotides: 5. The CDR3 runs to 13 residues.

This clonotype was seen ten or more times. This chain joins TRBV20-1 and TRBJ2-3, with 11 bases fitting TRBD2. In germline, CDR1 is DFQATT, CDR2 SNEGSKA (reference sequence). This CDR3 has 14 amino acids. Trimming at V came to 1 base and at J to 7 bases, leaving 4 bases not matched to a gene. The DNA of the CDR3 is TGCAGTGCTAGAGTCACTAGCGGGAGTCATACGCAGTATTTT. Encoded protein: CSARVTSGSHTQYF.

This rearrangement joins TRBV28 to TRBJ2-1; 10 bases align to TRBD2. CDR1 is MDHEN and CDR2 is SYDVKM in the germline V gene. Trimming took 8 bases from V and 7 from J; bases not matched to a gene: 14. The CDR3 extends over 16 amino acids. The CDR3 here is CASRVLAGAILNEQFF. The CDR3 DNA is TGTGCCAGCCGCGTGCTAGCGGGAGCAATATTGAATGAGCAGTTCTTC.

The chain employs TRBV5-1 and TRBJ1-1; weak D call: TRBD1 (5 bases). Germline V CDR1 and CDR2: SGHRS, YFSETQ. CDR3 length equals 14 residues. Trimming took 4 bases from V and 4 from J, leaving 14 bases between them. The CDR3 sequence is CASSEWGWGTEAFF. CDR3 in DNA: TGCGCCAGCAGCGAGTGGGGGTGGGGCACTGAAGCTTTCTTT.

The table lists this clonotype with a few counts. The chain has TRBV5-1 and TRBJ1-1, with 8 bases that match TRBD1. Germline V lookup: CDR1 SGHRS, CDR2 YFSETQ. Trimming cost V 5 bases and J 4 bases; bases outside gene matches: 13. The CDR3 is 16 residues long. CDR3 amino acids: CASSRGQEIESTEAFF. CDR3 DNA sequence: TGCGCCAGCAGTCGGGGACAGGAGATTGAAAGCACTGAAGCTTTCTTT.

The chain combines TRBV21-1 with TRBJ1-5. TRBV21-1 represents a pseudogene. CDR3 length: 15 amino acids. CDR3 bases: TGTGCCAGCATAAGCAGGACCTCCACCAATCAGCCCCAGCATTTT. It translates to CASISRTSTNQPQHF.

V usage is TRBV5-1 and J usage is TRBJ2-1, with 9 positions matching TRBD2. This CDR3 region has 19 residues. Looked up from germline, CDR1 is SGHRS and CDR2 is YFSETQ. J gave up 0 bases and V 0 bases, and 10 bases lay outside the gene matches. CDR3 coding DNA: TGCGCCAGCAGCTTGGCCTCCTGGATACTAGCGGGCTCCTACAATGAGCAGTTCTTC. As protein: CASSLASWILAGSYNEQFF. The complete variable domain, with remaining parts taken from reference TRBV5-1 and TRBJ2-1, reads KAGVTQTPRYLIKTRGQQVTLSCSPISGHRSVSWYQQTPGQGLQFLFEYFSETQRNKGNFPGRFSGRQFSNSRSEMNVSTLELGDSALYLCASSLASWILAGSYNEQFFGPGTRLTVL.

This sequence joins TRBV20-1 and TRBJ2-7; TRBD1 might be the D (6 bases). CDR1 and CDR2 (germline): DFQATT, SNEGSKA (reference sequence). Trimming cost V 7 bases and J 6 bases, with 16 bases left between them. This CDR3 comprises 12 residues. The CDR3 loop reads CSVLRDTAEQYF. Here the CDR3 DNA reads TGCAGTGTCCTACGGGACACGGCCGAGCAGTACTTC.

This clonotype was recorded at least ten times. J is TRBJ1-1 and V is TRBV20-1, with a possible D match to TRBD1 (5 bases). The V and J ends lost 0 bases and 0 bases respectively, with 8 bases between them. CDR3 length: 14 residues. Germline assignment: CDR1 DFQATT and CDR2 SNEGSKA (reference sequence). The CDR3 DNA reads TGCAGTGCTAGAGATCGACAGATGAACACTGAAGCTTTCTTT. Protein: CSARDRQMNTEAFF.

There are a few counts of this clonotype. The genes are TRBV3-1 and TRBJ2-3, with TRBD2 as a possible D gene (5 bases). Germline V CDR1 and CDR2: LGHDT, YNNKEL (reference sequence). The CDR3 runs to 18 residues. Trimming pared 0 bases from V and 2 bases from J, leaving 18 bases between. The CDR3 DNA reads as TGTGCCAGCAGCCAAGAGGCTTTGTCGGGGTTCCTCACAGATACGCAGTATTTT. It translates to CASSQEALSGFLTDTQYF.

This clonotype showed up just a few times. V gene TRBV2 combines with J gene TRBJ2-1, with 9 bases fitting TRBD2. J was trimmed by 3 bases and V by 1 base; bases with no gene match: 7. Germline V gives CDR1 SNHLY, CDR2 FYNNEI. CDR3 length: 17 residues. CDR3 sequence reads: CASSEEGSGSFYNEQFF. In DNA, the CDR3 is TGTGCCAGCAGTGAAGAGGGTAGCGGGAGTTTCTACAATGAGCAGTTCTTC.

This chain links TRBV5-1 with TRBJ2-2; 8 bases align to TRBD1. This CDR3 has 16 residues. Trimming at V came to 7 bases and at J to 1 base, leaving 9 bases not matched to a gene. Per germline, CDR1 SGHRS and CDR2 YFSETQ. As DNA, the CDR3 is TGCGCCAGCGGCTCGATAGGACAGGGGAACACCGGGGAGCTGTTTTTT. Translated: CASGSIGQGNTGELFF.

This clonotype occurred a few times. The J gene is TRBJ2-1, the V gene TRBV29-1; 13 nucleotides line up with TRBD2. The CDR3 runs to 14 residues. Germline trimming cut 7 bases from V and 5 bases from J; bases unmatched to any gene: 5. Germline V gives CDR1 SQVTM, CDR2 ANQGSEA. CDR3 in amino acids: CSAWTSGSNNEQFF. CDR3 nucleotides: TGCAGCGCCTGGACTAGCGGGAGTAACAATGAGCAGTTCTTC.

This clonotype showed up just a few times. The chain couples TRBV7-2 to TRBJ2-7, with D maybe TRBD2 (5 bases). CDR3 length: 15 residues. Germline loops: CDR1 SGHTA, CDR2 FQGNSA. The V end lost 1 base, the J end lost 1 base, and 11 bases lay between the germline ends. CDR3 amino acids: CASSLEASRSYEQYF. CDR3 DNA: TGTGCCAGCAGCTTAGAGGCTAGCCGTTCCTACGAGCAGTACTTC.

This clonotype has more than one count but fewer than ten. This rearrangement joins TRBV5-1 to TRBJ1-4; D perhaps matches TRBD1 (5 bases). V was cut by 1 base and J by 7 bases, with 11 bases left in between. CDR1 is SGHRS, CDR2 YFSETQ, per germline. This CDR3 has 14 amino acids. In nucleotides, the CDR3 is TGCGCCAGCAGCTTGACGGGTAGGGGTGAAAAACTGTTTTTT. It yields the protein CASSLTGRGEKLFF.

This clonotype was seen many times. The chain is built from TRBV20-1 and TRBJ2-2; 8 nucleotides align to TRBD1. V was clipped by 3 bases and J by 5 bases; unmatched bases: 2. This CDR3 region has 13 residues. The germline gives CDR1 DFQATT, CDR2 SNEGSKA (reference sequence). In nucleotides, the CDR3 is TGCAGTGCTAGGGACAGGGATACCGGGGAGCTGTTTTTT. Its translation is CSARDRDTGELFF.

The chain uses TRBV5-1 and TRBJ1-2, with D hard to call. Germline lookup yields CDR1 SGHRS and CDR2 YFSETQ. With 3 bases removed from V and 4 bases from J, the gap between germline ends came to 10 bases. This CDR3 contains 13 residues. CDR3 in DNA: TGCGCCAGCAGCTCTGACGGAACCTATGGCTACACCTTC. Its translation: CASSSDGTYGYTF. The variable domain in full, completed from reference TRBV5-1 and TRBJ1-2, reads KAGVTQTPRYLIKTRGQQVTLSCSPISGHRSVSWYQQTPGQGLQFLFEYFSETQRNKGNFPGRFSGRQFSNSRSEMNVSTLELGDSALYLCASSSDGTYGYTFGSGTRLTVV.

The CDR3 region has the DNA TGTGCCAGCAGTTTGACAGGGGCCTCTAAAGAGCAGTACTTC. Translating it yields CASSLTGASKEQYF. This chain joins TRBV12-3 or TRBV12-4 and TRBJ2-7; 8 bases map to TRBD1. V lost 3 bases, J lost 7 bases, and 8 bases stayed unmatched. This CDR3 region has 14 residues.

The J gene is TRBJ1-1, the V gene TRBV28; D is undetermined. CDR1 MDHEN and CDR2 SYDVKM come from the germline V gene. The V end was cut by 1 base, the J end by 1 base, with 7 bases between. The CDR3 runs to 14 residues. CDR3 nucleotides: TGTGCCAGCAGTTTATTTCCTCGGAACACTGAAGCTTTCTTT. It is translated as CASSLFPRNTEAFF.

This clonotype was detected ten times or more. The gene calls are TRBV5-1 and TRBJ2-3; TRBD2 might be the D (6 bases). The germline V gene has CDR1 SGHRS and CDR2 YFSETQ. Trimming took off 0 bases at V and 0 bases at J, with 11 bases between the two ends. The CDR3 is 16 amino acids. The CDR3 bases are TGCGCCAGCAGCTTGGAACTAGCCGGTAGCACAGATACGCAGTATTTT. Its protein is CASSLELAGSTDTQYF.

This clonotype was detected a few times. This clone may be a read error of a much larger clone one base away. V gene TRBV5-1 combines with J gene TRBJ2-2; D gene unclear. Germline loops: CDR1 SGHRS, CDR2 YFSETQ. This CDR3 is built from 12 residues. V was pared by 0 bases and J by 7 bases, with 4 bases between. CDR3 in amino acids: CASSLDGGELFF. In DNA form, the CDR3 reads TGCGCCAGCAGCTTGGATGGCGGGGAGCTGTTTTTT.